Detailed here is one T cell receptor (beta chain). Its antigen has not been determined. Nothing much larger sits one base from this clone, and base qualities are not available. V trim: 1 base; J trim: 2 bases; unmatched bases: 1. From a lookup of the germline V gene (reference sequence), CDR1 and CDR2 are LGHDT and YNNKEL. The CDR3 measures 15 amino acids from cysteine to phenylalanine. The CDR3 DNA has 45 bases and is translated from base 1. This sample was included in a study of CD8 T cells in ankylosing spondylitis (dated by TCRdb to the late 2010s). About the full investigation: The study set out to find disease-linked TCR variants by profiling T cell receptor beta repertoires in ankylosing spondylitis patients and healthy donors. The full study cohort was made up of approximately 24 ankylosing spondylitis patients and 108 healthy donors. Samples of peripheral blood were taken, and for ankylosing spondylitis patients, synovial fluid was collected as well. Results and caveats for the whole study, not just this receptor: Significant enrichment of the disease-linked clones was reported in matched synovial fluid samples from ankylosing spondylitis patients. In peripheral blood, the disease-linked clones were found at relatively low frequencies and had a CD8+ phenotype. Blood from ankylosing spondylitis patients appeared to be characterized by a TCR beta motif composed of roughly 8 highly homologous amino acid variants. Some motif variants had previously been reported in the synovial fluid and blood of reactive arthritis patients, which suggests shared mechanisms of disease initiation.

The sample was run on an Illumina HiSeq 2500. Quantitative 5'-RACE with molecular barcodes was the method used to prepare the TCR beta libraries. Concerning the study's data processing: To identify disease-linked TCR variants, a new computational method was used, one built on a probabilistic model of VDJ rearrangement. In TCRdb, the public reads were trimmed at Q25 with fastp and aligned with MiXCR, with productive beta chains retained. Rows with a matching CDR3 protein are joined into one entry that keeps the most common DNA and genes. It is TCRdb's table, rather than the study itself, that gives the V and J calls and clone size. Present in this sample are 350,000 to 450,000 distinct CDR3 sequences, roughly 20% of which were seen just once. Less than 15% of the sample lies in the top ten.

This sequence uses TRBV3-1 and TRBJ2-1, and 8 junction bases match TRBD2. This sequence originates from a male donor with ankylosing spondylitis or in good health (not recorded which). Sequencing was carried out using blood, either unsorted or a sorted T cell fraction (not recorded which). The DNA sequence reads TGTGCCAGCAGCCAAGCGGGGGGGCCCTACAATGAGCAGTTCTTC. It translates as CASSQAGGPYNEQFF.